The rows below give T cell receptor beta chains drawn from one sample of a study of identical twins. TCRdb reprocessed the 5' RACE reads via MiXCR and lists one record per CDR3 protein. This sample has under 250,000 distinct CDR3 sequences; less than 8% occur once, and the top ten carry 1.5% to 2.5%. The same sample was also used in a study of yellow fever vaccine responses in identical twins.

Material: memory (CD45RO+) T cells sorted from blood. These receptors were taken from a woman aged 18-35 years in good health. The conserved cysteine and the conserved F or W are not part of the CDR3 here. The order of the fields is clone size, V gene, CDR3 protein. Not every row has a clone size; where given, it reads once, few, many or a size class.

few | TRBV6-5 | ASSYILGLAGVNEQF
many | TRBV5-1 | ASSLEPYTEAF
- | TRBV6-6 | ASGPPGNEKLF
- | TRBV2 | ASQAIGKGTYEQY
few | TRBV20-1 | SARDSDRGRETQY
few | TRBV25-1 | ASSESGPGMNTEAF
many | TRBV28 | ASQQGWRDTQY
few | TRBV6-5 | ASVRSGVSYNEQF
few | TRBV7-8 | ASSSPRGPTDTQY
many | TRBV12-3/TRBV12-4 | ASSPVAGELF
- | TRBV9 | ASSRAPTQETQY
many | TRBV7-9 | ASSLGLAEQY
few | TRBV7-9 | ASSFPAMNTEAF
many | TRBV7-2 | ASSLDRASKTQY
many | TRBV29-1 | SVAPSGTDNEKLF
many | TRBV24-1 | ATSDWTGEGDEQF
- | TRBV2 | AIDLVGDVTDTQY
- | TRBV10-3 | AIDGTGDTGELF
few | TRBV6-5 | ASSYSRTIGGTGELF
- | TRBV19 | ASSIGRGGSYNEQF
- | TRBV15 | ATSREQGAAETQY
once | TRBV28 | ASRMGLARSYNEQF
many | TRBV3-1 | ASSQGWGPYEQY
many | TRBV20-1 | SAHTPYQETQY
- | TRBV16 | ASSQSGKVTVGGYT
many | TRBV11-2 | ASSFMTSGGTDTQY
few | TRBV5-1 | ASSLEGVLSTEAF
- | TRBV20-1 | SAGLNYEQY
many | TRBV5-1 | ASMTSGSPETQY
- | TRBV6-2/TRBV6-3 | ASSYSAVPPYEQY
many | TRBV7-2 | ASSLVWSGDYAAQY